The 23 T cell receptor beta chains listed next were all sequenced from one sample in a study of T cells expressing NK-cell markers. With the 5' RACE reads reprocessed, TCRdb shows one record per CDR3 protein and no DNA. The sample data list 200,000 to 300,000 distinct CDR3 sequences. Source material: blood T cells: a sorted CD56 or NKG2C T cell subset, CD4+ or CD8+ T cells, or bulk PBMC T cells (not recorded which). These receptors originate from a man aged 18 to 30 in good health.

The gene calls are TRBV28 and TRBJ2-2; TCRdb reports TRBD1, a call that lacks DNA to check it against. The CDR3 loop spans 14 amino acids. CDR1 is MDHEN and CDR2 is SYDVKM in the germline V gene. CDR3 protein: CASSPGQNTGELFF. Full variable domain (remainder filled in from reference TRBV28 and TRBJ2-2): DVKVTQSSRYLVKRTGEKVFLECVQDMDHENMFWYRQDPGLGLRLIYFSYDVKMKEKGDIPEGYSVSREKKERFSLILESASTNQTSMYLCASSPGQNTGELFFGEGSRLTVL.

The chain carries TRBV25-1 and TRBJ2-5; lacking DNA, the TRBD2 call made by TCRdb goes unchecked. CDR3 size: 14 residues. Germline CDR1 is MGHDK and CDR2 is SYGVNS. The CDR3 loop is CASSATSSVETQYF.

The chain employs TRBV10-2 and TRBJ2-3; the TCRdb call, TRBD2, lacks DNA for checking. The CDR3 totals 14 residues. Germline V gives CDR1 WSHSY, CDR2 SAAADI. Here the CDR3 reads CATTLGPFTDTQYF.

J is TRBJ2-7 and V is TRBV30; as DNA is missing, the TRBD2 call by TCRdb cannot be tested. Germline V gene data show CDR1 as GTSNPN and CDR2 as SVGIG (reference sequence). The CDR3 has 12 residues. CDR3 amino acids: CAWGGTSIGQYF.

The gene calls are TRBV15 and TRBJ2-7; TCRdb designates TRBD2, a call that cannot be tested without DNA. Germline V gives CDR1 LNHNV, CDR2 YYDKDF (reference sequence). The CDR3 spans 16 residues. This chain's CDR3 is CATSTWTSGRRYEQYF.

The genes are TRBV30 and TRBJ1-1; TCRdb selects TRBD1, and the lack of DNA leaves this call unchecked. This CDR3 is 15 amino acids long. CDR1 GTSNPN and CDR2 SVGIG come from the germline V gene (reference sequence). Here the CDR3 reads CAWKNRDRDGAKAFF. Complete variable domain (other parts from reference TRBV30 and TRBJ1-1): SQTIHQWPATLVQPVGSPLSLECTVEGTSNPNLYWYRQAAGRGLQLLFYSVGIGQISSEVPQNLSASRPQDRQFILSSKKLLLSDSGFYLCAWKNRDRDGAKAFFGQGTRLTVV.

The genes are TRBV4-2 and TRBJ2-7; TCRdb's D call, TRBD1, is unchecked because there is no DNA. This CDR3 has 13 residues. Germline CDR1 reads LGHNA; CDR2 reads YNFKEQ. CDR3 in amino acids: CASSRIDGGEQYF.

The V gene is TRBV7-9, the J gene TRBJ2-7; TCRdb selects TRBD2, and the lack of DNA leaves this call unchecked. CDR1 and CDR2 (germline): SEHNR, FQNEAQ (reference sequence). This CDR3 has 15 amino acids. CDR3 sequence reads: CASSQPGLGTYEQYF.

The chain combines TRBV11-1 with TRBJ2-3; there is no DNA to check the TCRdb D call of TRBD1. CDR1 is SGHAT and CDR2 is FQDESV in the germline V gene (reference sequence). The CDR3 covers 12 residues. The CDR3 protein is CASSPGIDTQYF.

This sequence joins TRBV20-1 and TRBJ2-1. Per the germline V gene, CDR1 is DFQATT and CDR2 is SNEGSKA (reference sequence). The CDR3 spans 14 residues. The CDR3 reads CSNERGITLNEQFF.

The J gene is TRBJ2-5, the V gene TRBV29-1. This CDR3 has 12 amino acids. CDR1 and CDR2 from the germline V gene are SQVTM and ANQGSEA. CDR3 in amino acids: CSVLVLGETQYF.

This chain uses TRBV12-3 or TRBV12-4 with TRBJ1-1; TCRdb's D call of TRBD1 is untestable without DNA. The CDR3 has 16 residues. The CDR3 here is CASTPGGIPSNTEAFF.

This CDR3 is CASSSTNTPWGYTF. This chain connects TRBV12-3 or TRBV12-4 to TRBJ1-2; checking the TCRdb D call of TRBD1 is not possible without DNA. The CDR3 consists of 14 residues.

J is TRBJ2-7 and V is TRBV15; TCRdb returns TRBD2, unconfirmable since there is no DNA. The length of the CDR3 is 12 residues. CDR1 and CDR2 (germline): LNHNV, YYDKDF (reference sequence). CDR3 sequence: CATSRVSGEQYF.

The V and J genes are TRBV19 and TRBJ1-1. The CDR3 sequence is 14 residues long. The germline CDR1 and CDR2 sequences are LNHDA and SQIVND (reference sequence). The CDR3 reads CASSMPSQNTEAFF.

The chain carries TRBV7-9 and TRBJ2-3. The CDR3 has 11 residues. Germline CDR1 and CDR2: SEHNR and FQNEAQ (reference sequence). The CDR3 reads CASHKMNTQYF.

The chain carries TRBV12-3 or TRBV12-4 and TRBJ1-2; TCRdb's D call, TRBD1, is unchecked because there is no DNA. The CDR3 has 14 residues. CDR3 in amino acids: CASSSGAWGGGYTF.

V gene TRBV24-1 combines with J gene TRBJ2-3; the D gene TCRdb calls, TRBD1, cannot be checked with no DNA. This CDR3 comprises 16 residues. The germline V gene encodes CDR1 KGHDR and CDR2 SFDVKD. The CDR3 reads CATSEGTGAYTDTQYF.

The V gene is TRBV18, the J gene TRBJ1-6. The CDR3 totals 17 residues. Looked up from germline, CDR1 is KGHSH and CDR2 is LQKENI. The CDR3 reads CASSPPDAAKYNSPLHF.

The chain joins TRBV7-8 to TRBJ2-1. Germline V CDR1 and CDR2: SGHVS, FQNEAQ. The CDR3 is made up of 14 amino acids. CDR3: CASSLDQVHNEQFF.

The chain employs TRBV20-1 and TRBJ1-3; TCRdb's D call of TRBD1 is untestable without DNA. The CDR3 spans 14 residues. Germline assignment: CDR1 DFQATT and CDR2 SNEGSKA (reference sequence). CDR3 sequence reads: CSARVGTGGNTIYF.

The V gene is TRBV12-3 or TRBV12-4, the J gene TRBJ2-7. CDR3 length: 12 amino acids. CDR3: CASSLEGIRQYF.

This sequence joins TRBV12-3 or TRBV12-4 and TRBJ2-3; TCRdb's D call, TRBD2, is unchecked because there is no DNA. The CDR3 is 15 residues long. The CDR3 reads CASSESGRPADTQYF.